This entry features one TCR beta chain sequence. Its antigen is unknown. 13 Jbeta primers and 60 Vbeta primers were used for the PCR. Here immunoSEQ multiplex PCR was the method, and the copy in TCRdb shows in-frame clones only, minus some. The table has 150,000 to 200,000 clones, around 83% seen once. The data stem from a study of cytomegalovirus exposure and HLA in healthy donors. Study in general: Genotyping showed roughly 83% of some 400 donors falling in the Caucasian-associated ancestry cluster. Whole-study results and caveats: DRB1 had the most TCR associations and HLA-C the fewest, a later analysis found, with rates varying by HLA locus. CMV serostatus was the only recorded immune exposure for donors. Most subjects' HLA-A and HLA-B alleles were reportedly predicted from TCR beta sequences.

CDR1 is SGHDT, CDR2 YYEEEE, per germline. CDR3 length: 13 amino acids. J is TRBJ2-5 and V is TRBV5-6; 11 nucleotides match TRBD1. The J call could be wrong; TRBJ2-7 is a better fit for the DNA end. This receptor was obtained from a man aged 18 to 35 in good health and CMV-seropositive. Material for sequencing was PBMCs. The CDR3 region has the DNA TGTGCCAGCAGCTCCGGGACAGGGGGCGAGCAGTACTTC. Translation gives CASSSGTGGEQYF.